The 14 T cell receptor beta chains reported below all come from one sample, sequenced in a study. TCRdb processed the 5' RACE reads anew with MiXCR; each CDR3 protein has one entry. The repertoire holds tens of thousands of distinct CDR3 sequences, with around a fifth as singletons. The sequenced sample was memory CD4+ T cells sorted from a lymph node. The subset here: memory CD4+ T cells, CD4+CD45RO+CD25-. The receptors come from a female donor with breast cancer.

Notes on this clonotype: A read error may account for a junction end that differs from germline. This sequence joins TRBV4-2 and TRBJ1-5; no firm D call. There are 17 residues in the CDR3. Germline V gene lookup returns CDR1 LGHNA and CDR2 YNFKEQ. The CDR3 sequence is CASSQDSRGSSDQPQHF. CDR3 DNA sequence: TGTGCCAGCAGCCAAGACTCGAGAGGGAGTAGCGATCAGCCCCAGCATTTT.

The V gene is TRBV29-1, the J gene TRBJ2-2; 9 bases are shared with TRBD1. This CDR3 has 13 residues. Germline CDR1 is SQVTM and CDR2 is ANQGSEA. V was clipped by 4 bases and J by 9 bases; unmatched bases: 6. CDR3 DNA: TGCAGCGTTGCTACAGGGGGCAGCTGGGAGCTGTTTTTT. Its translation is CSVATGGSWELFF.

The chain joins TRBV28 to TRBJ2-7; 8 nucleotides line up with TRBD2. Trimming removed 2 bases from V and 0 bases from J; junction bases left unmatched: 3. Germline V gene data show CDR1 as MDHEN and CDR2 as SYDVKM. CDR3 length: 15 amino acids. CDR3 sequence: CASSLSLAGSYEQYF. DNA for the CDR3: TGTGCCAGCAGTTTAAGTCTAGCGGGCTCCTACGAGCAGTACTTC. Drawing the rest from reference TRBV28 and TRBJ2-7, the complete variable domain is DVKVTQSSRYLVKRTGEKVFLECVQDMDHENMFWYRQDPGLGLRLIYFSYDVKMKEKGDIPEGYSVSREKKERFSLILESASTNQTSMYLCASSLSLAGSYEQYFGPGTRLTVT.

V and J are TRBV18 and TRBJ2-7; a weak D match, TRBD1 (6 bases). The CDR3 has 13 residues. V gave up 2 bases and J gave up 2 bases, with 7 bases separating them. CDR1 is KGHSH and CDR2 is LQKENI in the germline V gene. Here the CDR3 DNA reads TGTGCCAGCTCACCAGGACAGACCTACGAGCAGTACTTC. Protein sequence: CASSPGQTYEQYF.

This chain uses TRBV5-1 with TRBJ1-1; D may be TRBD1 (5 bases). Germline V gene lookup returns CDR1 SGHRS and CDR2 YFSETQ. The V end lost 6 bases, the J end lost 4 bases, and 13 bases lay between the germline ends. The CDR3 runs 13 residues. The CDR3 sequence: CASNHGAGTEAFF. As DNA, the CDR3 is TGCGCCAGCAACCACGGGGCGGGCACTGAAGCTTTCTTT.

The chain joins TRBV3-1 to TRBJ2-7; the match to TRBD2 covers 10 bases. CDR1 LGHDT and CDR2 YNNKEL come from the germline V gene (reference sequence). This CDR3 comprises 14 residues. The V gene end was trimmed by 4 bases and the J gene end by 6 bases; junction bases not matched to a gene: 6. As DNA, the CDR3 is TGTGCCAGCAGCCTGGGTAGCGGGAGGAGCGAGCAGTACTTC. It codes for CASSLGSGRSEQYF.

This clonotype has more than one count but fewer than ten. The J gene is TRBJ1-2, the V gene TRBV19; tentative D call: TRBD1 (6 bases). Germline lookup yields CDR1 LNHDA and CDR2 SQIVND (reference sequence). V lost 4 bases to trimming and J lost 2 bases, with 17 bases between them. The CDR3 spans 16 residues. The CDR3 loop reads CASSSPFMGANYGYTF. Written as DNA, the CDR3 is TGTGCCAGTAGTAGCCCGTTTATGGGGGCGAACTATGGCTACACCTTC.

Of note for this clonotype: A read error may explain this, as a much larger clone is one base away. CDR3 nucleotides: TGTGCCAGCAGCGCGGGACGGTCGAACGCCTACGAGCGGTACTTC. Encoded protein: CASSAGRSNAYERYF. The chain couples TRBV7-6 to TRBJ2-7; D may be TRBD2 (6 bases). Germline-derived CDR1 and CDR2 are SGHVS and FNYEAQ. The CDR3 totals 15 residues. Full variable domain (missing parts from reference TRBV7-6 and TRBJ2-7): GAGVSQSPRYKVTKRGQDVALRCDPISGHVSLYWYRQALGQGPEFLTYFNYEAQQDKSGLPNDRFSAERPEGSISTLTIQRTEQRDSAMYRCASSAGRSNAYERYFGPGTRLTVT.

V gene TRBV20-1 combines with J gene TRBJ2-1; D unresolved. This CDR3 has 11 amino acids. Trimming stripped 4 bases from V and 9 bases from J, with 10 bases between. Germline CDR1 DFQATT, CDR2 SNEGSKA (reference sequence). The CDR3 is CSAMRQTEQFF. CDR3 sequence (DNA): TGCAGTGCTATGCGGCAGACTGAGCAGTTCTTC.

The chain joins TRBV10-3 to TRBJ2-1, with 13 bases that match TRBD2. CDR3 length equals 15 residues. The V and J ends lost 5 bases and 9 bases, in that order; junction bases with no gene match: 7. Germline lookup yields CDR1 ENHRY and CDR2 SYGVKD. The chain's CDR3 is CAISLTSGRILEQFF. As DNA, the CDR3 is TGTGCCATCAGTTTGACTAGCGGGAGGATTCTTGAGCAGTTCTTC.

Comments on this clonotype: Given a much more abundant clone one base away, this may be a read error. The rearrangement links TRBV5-1 to TRBJ2-3; 10 bases are a match to TRBD1. The germline V gene has CDR1 SGHRS and CDR2 YFSETQ. There are 17 residues in the CDR3. In DNA form, the CDR3 reads TGCGCCAGCAGCCCGGTGACAGGGGGCTTTGCAGCAGAGACGCAGTATTTT. It encodes CASSPVTGGFAAETQYF.

The rearrangement uses TRBV7-2 and TRBJ1-5; a weak D match, TRBD1 (5 bases). V was trimmed by 5 bases and J by 3 bases, leaving 20 bases between them. CDR3 size: 17 residues. Germline V CDR1 and CDR2: SGHTA, FQGNSA. In DNA, the CDR3 is TGTGCCAGCAGCCTAGAAGCCCCGTGGGGCGACAATCAGCCCCAGCATTTT. It encodes CASSLEAPWGDNQPQHF.

The V gene is TRBV20-1, the J gene TRBJ2-3; D gene ambiguous. V was clipped by 5 bases and J by 4 bases, with 10 bases between them. Germline CDR1 DFQATT, CDR2 SNEGSKA (reference sequence). There are 12 residues in the CDR3. Here the CDR3 reads CSAFWASDTQYF. CDR3 DNA sequence: TGCAGTGCTTTTTGGGCCTCAGATACGCAGTATTTT.

This clonotype was observed a few times. V and J are TRBV20-1 and TRBJ1-5; tentative D call: TRBD1 (5 bases). The CDR3 loop spans 15 amino acids. Germline V CDR1 and CDR2: DFQATT, SNEGSKA (reference sequence). Trimming took off 1 base at V and 1 base at J, with 11 bases between the two ends. The CDR3 reads CSARGGAGSNQPQHF. The CDR3 DNA reads as TGCAGTGCTAGAGGTGGGGCGGGCAGCAATCAGCCCCAGCATTTT.